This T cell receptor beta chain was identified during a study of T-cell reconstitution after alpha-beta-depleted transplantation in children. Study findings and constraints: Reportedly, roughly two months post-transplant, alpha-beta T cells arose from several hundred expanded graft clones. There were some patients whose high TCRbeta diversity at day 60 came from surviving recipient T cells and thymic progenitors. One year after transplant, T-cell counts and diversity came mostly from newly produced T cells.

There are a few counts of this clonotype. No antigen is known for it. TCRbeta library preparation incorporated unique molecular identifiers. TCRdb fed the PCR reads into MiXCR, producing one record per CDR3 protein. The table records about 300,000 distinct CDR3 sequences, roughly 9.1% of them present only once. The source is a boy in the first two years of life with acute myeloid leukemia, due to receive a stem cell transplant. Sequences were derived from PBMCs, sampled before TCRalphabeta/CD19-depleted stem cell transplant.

CDR3 DNA: TGTGCCATCAGTGAGTCGGGCGGGGATATGGTCAATGAGCAGTTCTTC. This translates into CAISESGGDMVNEQFF. The chain combines TRBV10-3 with TRBJ2-1, with D maybe TRBD2 (6 bases). The CDR3 totals 16 residues. V lost 0 bases and J lost 6, with 15 bases in between. CDR1 is ENHRY and CDR2 is SYGVKD in the germline V gene.